These T cell receptor beta chains were read from a single sample in a study of cytomegalovirus exposure and HLA in healthy donors. This table comes from immunoSEQ multiplex PCR, and its TCRdb copy is limited to in-frame clones, with some not included. Among around 150,000 clones listed, 80% to 90% were seen once. The sequencing input was PBMCs. The receptors here all came from a woman between 18 and 29 years old in good health and CMV-seronegative. CDR3s leave out the opening cysteine and the closing phenylalanine or tryptophan.

TRBV11-2,TRBJ1-1,ASSLASLGRLNTEAF
TRBV9,TRBJ2-2,ASSVADPGTGELF
TRBV15,TRBJ2-7,ATSRAAGSYEQY
TRBV5-1,TRBJ2-7,ASSARGLAAYEQY
TRBV9,TRBJ1-4,ASSVGGATNEKLF
TRBV7-9,TRBJ1-1,ASSQPTEPEAF
TRBV28,NA,ASSEPTSGRNEQY
TRBV11-3,TRBJ2-7,ASSRTGTGGREQY
TRBV18,TRBJ1-1,ASSPTTGASTEAF
TRBV4-2,TRBJ2-7,ASSQSASGSYEQY
TRBV7-2,TRBJ2-2,ASSLRDRNTGELF
TRBV28,TRBJ1-2,ASSSQQGSHGYT